This TCR beta chain originates from a study of cytomegalovirus exposure and HLA in healthy donors. The CDR3 length is 16 residues. Looked up from germline, CDR1 is LNHNV and CDR2 is YYDKDF (reference sequence). J was trimmed by 0 bases and V by 3 bases; bases with no gene match: 5. The PCR had 60 Vbeta and 13 Jbeta primers. Here immunoSEQ multiplex PCR was the method, and the copy in TCRdb shows in-frame clones only, minus some. The sample has about 160,000 clones; roughly 80% are singletons. Of note for this clone: Antigen specificity is unknown.

The study, taken as a whole, reports: Being indistinguishable, some V segments were excluded, TRBV6-2 and TRBV6-3 among them. The authors later linked a missense DCLRE1C variant to TCR beta V- and J-gene trimming. Across donors, sequencing depth was assumed by presence/absence analyses to be roughly uniform. Reportedly, a later analysis found an Asian-associated ancestry cluster had fewer N-insertions than the approximately 670-donor mean.

The chain combines TRBV15 with TRBJ2-7; TRBD1 matches at 10 bases. This receptor was obtained from a male donor in good health and CMV-seronegative. Sequencing input: PBMCs. The CDR3: CATSRGQGYSSYEQYF. The CDR3 DNA is TGTGCCACCAGCAGGGGACAGGGGTACAGCTCCTACGAGCAGTACTTC.